One and the same sample provided the 13 T cell receptor beta chains below, sequenced in a study of human T cells and chemical hapten exposure. TCRdb re-called the RACE reads with MiXCR, one entry per CDR3 protein. This sample carries roughly 100,000 distinct CDR3 sequences, about a tenth of them seen once, and the ten largest clones take about 2%. Noted time point: patch test 2, 6 weeks after DPC sensitization. This sample's treatment: therapeutic diphenylcyclopropenone sensitization with weekly scalp DPC. The starting material was whole blood, obtained in connection with sensitization to the hapten diphenylcyclopropenone (DPC). The receptor set was obtained from a middle-aged woman with alopecia areata. Some clones in this sample may be carry-over from other donors' samples.

This chain connects TRBV29-1 to TRBJ1-2; unclear D gene. CDR1 and CDR2 from the germline V gene are SQVTM and ANQGSEA. The CDR3 is made up of 14 amino acids. The ends were cut back, 1 base at V and 3 bases at J, with 12 bases in the middle. In DNA, the CDR3 is TGCAGCGTTGAAGGGAGCAGTTCTTACTATGGCTACACCTTC. It is translated as CSVEGSSSYYGYTF.

This clonotype was detected ten times or more. The chain carries TRBV7-2 and TRBJ2-3; TRBD2 aligns across 8 bases. Germline trimming cut 4 bases from V and 7 bases from J; bases unmatched to any gene: 10. Germline values: CDR1 SGHTA, CDR2 FQGNSA. CDR3 length: 15 residues. CDR3 amino acids: CASSSSGGPGNTQYF. In nucleotides, the CDR3 is TGTGCCAGCAGCTCCAGCGGGGGACCCGGAAATACGCAGTATTTT.

This clonotype was found a few times. The gene calls are TRBV19 and TRBJ1-6; D possibly corresponds to TRBD1 (5 bases). CDR3 size: 14 residues. The V end was cut by 5 bases, the J end by 7 bases, with 12 bases between. Germline values: CDR1 LNHDA, CDR2 SQIVND (reference sequence). This chain's CDR3 is CASSGQGGNSPLHF. The CDR3 bases are TGTGCCAGTAGTGGCCAGGGAGGGAATTCACCCCTCCACTTT.

This clonotype was counted ten times or more. The V call is TRBV25-1, the J call TRBJ2-7; TRBD1 aligns across 8 bases. Trimming removed 5 bases from V and 5 bases from J; junction bases left unmatched: 5. The CDR3 totals 13 residues. Germline V lookup: CDR1 MGHDK, CDR2 SYGVNS. The CDR3 DNA sequence: TGTGCCAGCAGTCGGACAGGGACCAACGAGCAGTACTTC. Translating it yields CASSRTGTNEQYF.

This clonotype was seen many times. The chain recombines TRBV5-5 with TRBJ2-3; tentative D call: TRBD2 (5 bases). This CDR3 spans 16 amino acids. V lost 0 bases and J lost 2, with 13 bases in between. Germline assignment: CDR1 SGHKS and CDR2 YYEKEE (reference sequence). This CDR3 is CASSLVSSHATDTQYF. As DNA, the CDR3 is TGTGCCAGCAGCTTGGTGTCTAGCCACGCCACAGATACGCAGTATTTT.

This clonotype turned up a few times. The chain recombines TRBV20-1 with TRBJ2-3; 8 positions agree with TRBD2. In germline, CDR1 is DFQATT, CDR2 SNEGSKA (reference sequence). The CDR3 extends over 15 amino acids. J was trimmed by 0 bases and V by 3 bases; bases with no gene match: 5. DNA for the CDR3: TGCAGTGCTAGCAAGGGCGGGAGGAGCACAGATACGCAGTATTTT. This codes for CSASKGGRSTDTQYF.

This clonotype was seen at least ten times. The chain couples TRBV28 to TRBJ1-1; tentatively, D is TRBD1 (6 bases). Trimming cost V 7 bases and J 3 bases, with 18 bases left between them. The length of the CDR3 is 15 residues. In germline, CDR1 is MDHEN, CDR2 SYDVKM. The CDR3 protein is CASTGGSVAYTEAFF. The CDR3 coding sequence is TGTGCCAGCACGGGGGGCTCAGTTGCGTACACTGAAGCTTTCTTT.

Only a few counts were recorded for this clonotype. J is TRBJ2-3 and V is TRBV20-1, with no clear D. From germline, CDR1 is DFQATT and CDR2 SNEGSKA (reference sequence). CDR3 length: 15 residues. V lost 4 bases and J lost 0, with 14 bases in between. CDR3 in amino acids: CSAIGPASSTDTQYF. CDR3 bases: TGCAGTGCTATAGGTCCAGCGTCTAGCACAGATACGCAGTATTTT.

In its sample, this clonotype was seen a few times. The rearrangement joins TRBV7-3 to TRBJ1-2; D is unresolved. The CDR3 totals 13 residues. Germline V gene lookup returns CDR1 SGHTA and CDR2 FQGTGA. V lost 3 bases to trimming and J lost 0 bases, with 5 bases between them. CDR3 sequence reads: CASSLDPNYGYTF. Written as DNA, the CDR3 is TGTGCCAGCAGCTTGGATCCTAACTATGGCTACACCTTC.

Relative to its sample, this clonotype is medium-sized. J is TRBJ2-7 and V is TRBV28; the D gene is possibly TRBD2 (5 bases). V was clipped by 10 bases and J by 5 bases, with 15 bases between them. Germline V gene sequence: CDR1 MDHEN, CDR2 SYDVKM. This CDR3 region has 12 residues. The DNA of the CDR3 is TGTGCCACATTTGGCGGGTTCAACGAGCAGTACTTC. Its protein product is CATFGGFNEQYF. Using reference TRBV28 and TRBJ2-7 for the parts outside the CDR3, the full variable domain is DVKVTQSSRYLVKRTGEKVFLECVQDMDHENMFWYRQDPGLGLRLIYFSYDVKMKEKGDIPEGYSVSREKKERFSLILESASTNQTSMYLCATFGGFNEQYFGPGTRLTVT.

V gene TRBV6-5 combines with J gene TRBJ2-7, with 11 bases identical to TRBD2. This CDR3 has 17 residues. V lost 0 bases to trimming and J lost 8 bases; unmatched junction nucleotides: 12. Germline loops: CDR1 MNHEY, CDR2 SVGAGI. The chain's CDR3 is CASSYSSLLAGGTKQYF. The CDR3 region has the DNA TGTGCCAGCAGTTACTCGAGTCTTCTAGCGGGAGGTACTAAGCAGTACTTC.

This chain connects TRBV6-4 to TRBJ2-3; D gene uncertain. V lost 4 bases and J lost 5, with 10 bases in between. This CDR3 contains 13 residues. Germline V gives CDR1 MRHNA, CDR2 SNTAGT. In DNA, the CDR3 is TGTGCCAGCAGTGCCCAGGTTTTAGATACGCAGTATTTT. Translating it yields CASSAQVLDTQYF.

This clonotype was counted many times. The chain links TRBV4-3 to TRBJ1-5; TRBD1 might be the D (6 bases). Per germline, CDR1 LGHNA and CDR2 YSLEER. The CDR3 covers 19 residues. V was shortened by 3 bases and J by 0 bases, with 21 bases between the two germline ends. The CDR3 protein is CASSQTLPGGAYSNQPQHF. CDR3 DNA: TGCGCCAGCAGCCAGACGCTACCGGGGGGGGCCTATAGCAATCAGCCCCAGCATTTT.